The 20 T cell receptor beta chains below were found in one sample sequenced in a study of blood T cell repertoires in COVID-19. Profiled with immunoSEQ multiplex PCR; TCRdb holds only in-frame clones, not every one. The table includes about 160,000 clones, over 80% detected once. Sequences were obtained from peripheral blood. These receptors all come from a woman aged 55 to 70 with acute or convalescent COVID-19.

The rearrangement joins TRBV3-1 (or the pseudogene TRBV3-2) to TRBJ2-1; D gene unclear. Germline CDR1 and CDR2: LGHDT and YNNKEL (reference sequence). The CDR3 consists of 11 residues. V lost 4 bases, J lost 12 bases, and 10 bases lay in between. CDR3 coding DNA: TGTGCCAGCAGCCGCAGCGACCTGCAGTTCTTC. This gives the protein CASSRSDLQFF.

V usage is TRBV6-2 or TRBV6-3 and J usage is TRBJ2-7; 12 positions match TRBD2. CDR1 is MNHEY and CDR2 is SVGEGT in the germline V gene. The CDR3 sequence is 19 residues long. The V and J ends lost 6 bases and 0 bases, in that order; junction bases with no gene match: 15. The CDR3 bases are TGTGCCAGCAGCCCCCACGCCACTAGCGGGGGGCCTAGCTCCTACGAGCAGTACTTC. Translation: CASSPHATSGGPSSYEQYF.

This clone showed up just a few times. CDR3 sequence reads: CASSPRLAGGPSTDTQYF. CDR3 in DNA: TGCGCCAGCAGCCCGCGACTAGCGGGGGGGCCCAGCACAGATACGCAGTATTTT. This chain uses TRBV5-1 with TRBJ2-3, with 14 nucleotides matching TRBD2. With 4 bases clipped from V and 0 bases from J, the junction kept 7 bases outside the gene matches. The CDR3 runs to 18 residues. Germline assignment: CDR1 SGHRS and CDR2 YFSETQ.

The chain links TRBV5-5 to TRBJ1-5, with 7 bases identical to TRBD1. This CDR3 is 17 amino acids long. The junction had 11 bases not matched to a gene; V was cut back by 0 bases and J by 5 bases. CDR1 and CDR2 from the germline V gene are SGHKS and YYEKEE (reference sequence). The CDR3 loop is CASSLAYTTGQHQPQHF. The CDR3 bases are TGTGCCAGCAGCTTGGCCTATACGACAGGGCAGCATCAGCCCCAGCATTTT.

This chain uses TRBV27 with TRBJ2-3, with 9 nucleotides matching TRBD2. This CDR3 is 15 amino acids long. V lost 6 bases and J lost 1; bases outside the gene matches: 5. Germline CDR1 is MNHEY and CDR2 is SMNVEV (reference sequence). The DNA of the CDR3 is TGTGCCAGCAGACCGGGACTAGCTCGCACAGATACGCAGTATTTT. Its translation is CASRPGLARTDTQYF.

The rearrangement links TRBV2 to TRBJ1-1, with TRBD1 matching over 9 bases. CDR1 is SNHLY and CDR2 is FYNNEI in the germline V gene. J was trimmed by 3 bases and V by 3 bases; bases with no gene match: 5. The CDR3 is made up of 15 amino acids. The CDR3 here is CASSDIGTGYTEAFF. The CDR3 DNA reads TGTGCCAGCAGTGACATCGGGACAGGGTACACTGAAGCTTTCTTT.

CDR3 in amino acids: CASSRTGGSYEQYF. CDR3 bases: TGTGCCAGCAGCCGGACAGGGGGCTCCTACGAGCAGTACTTC. The rearrangement links TRBV6-2 or TRBV6-3 to TRBJ2-7; 10 bases line up with TRBD1. The CDR3 is 14 amino acids. Germline-derived CDR1 and CDR2 are MNHEY and SVGEGT. J was trimmed by 0 bases and V by 6 bases; bases with no gene match: 2.

This chain links TRBV7-2 with TRBJ1-1, with 7 bases that match TRBD1. With 5 bases clipped from V and 5 bases from J, the junction kept 11 bases outside the gene matches. The CDR3 consists of 15 residues. Germline V gives CDR1 SGHTA, CDR2 FQGNSA. In DNA, the CDR3 is TGTGCCAGCAGCGAACAGACAGGGATTAGGACTGAAGCTTTCTTT. Protein product: CASSEQTGIRTEAFF.

The rearrangement uses TRBV4-1 and TRBJ2-7; 8 bases map to TRBD1. Germline V gene lookup returns CDR1 MGHRA and CDR2 YSYEKL. Unmatched junction bases numbered 1, after V lost 0 bases and J lost 0 bases. CDR3 length equals 15 residues. In nucleotides, the CDR3 is TGCGCCAGCAGCCAAGACGGGACAGGCTCCTACGAGCAGTACTTC. It translates to CASSQDGTGSYEQYF.

CDR3: CASSEWSSYTQYF. For the CDR3, the DNA is TGTGCCAGCAGTGAGTGGTCGAGTTATACGCAGTATTTT. The genes are TRBV6-1 and TRBJ2-3, with D unclear. CDR3 size: 13 residues. The germline gives CDR1 MNHNS, CDR2 SASEGT. Trimming took 3 bases from V and 7 from J, leaving 11 bases between them.

The chain links TRBV3-1 (or the pseudogene TRBV3-2) to TRBJ1-2; D is undetermined. The germline V and J ends were trimmed by 6 bases and 0 bases, with 20 bases remaining between them. Germline CDR1 reads LGHDT; CDR2 reads YNNKEL (reference sequence). The CDR3 length is 17 residues. The CDR3 DNA follows: TGTGCCAGCAGACAAATGGGCACAGCCTCGCCTAACTATGGCTACACCTTC. Amino acid sequence: CASRQMGTASPNYGYTF.

The chain has TRBV30 and TRBJ2-1, with TRBD1 as a possible D gene (5 bases). The germline gives CDR1 GTSNPN, CDR2 SVGIG (reference sequence). There are 15 residues in the CDR3. V lost 0 bases and J 5 bases, leaving 14 bases between the germline ends. The CDR3: CAWSVAPLGHNEQFF. The CDR3, as DNA: TGTGCCTGGAGTGTGGCCCCTCTGGGGCACAATGAGCAGTTCTTC.

On this clone: Additional DNA sequences in this sample encode the identical CDR3. The gene calls are TRBV9 and TRBJ1-5, with 9 nucleotides matching TRBD1. This CDR3 region has 15 residues. The germline V gene encodes CDR1 SGDLS and CDR2 YYNGEE. Germline trimming cut 0 bases from V and 2 bases from J; bases unmatched to any gene: 0. The CDR3 DNA follows: TGTGCCAGCAGCGTAGGGGACAGGGGCAATCAGCCCCAGCATTTT. Protein: CASSVGDRGNQPQHF.

The chain links TRBV6-2 or TRBV6-3 to TRBJ2-7, with a possible D match to TRBD2 (6 bases). The CDR3 is 15 residues long. The V gene's germline CDR1 is MNHEY and CDR2 SVGEGT. Between the trimmed V and J ends, which lost 4 bases and 3 bases, there was a span of 16 bases. The CDR3 loop reads CASSSSLVGGYEQYF. CDR3 DNA sequence: TGTGCCAGCAGTTCAAGCCTGGTGGGGGGCTACGAGCAGTACTTC.

The chain combines TRBV4-3 with TRBJ2-3; 9 bases are shared with TRBD1. The J segment lost 3 bases and the V segment lost 4 bases, leaving 2 bases of the junction unmatched. The CDR3 totals 14 residues. CDR1 and CDR2 from the germline V gene are LGHNA and YSLEER. The CDR3 bases are TGCGCCAGCAGCCCGGGACAGGGTACAGATACGCAGTATTTT. Amino acid sequence: CASSPGQGTDTQYF.

The chain combines TRBV2 with TRBJ1-1; TRBD1 is a possible D gene (5 bases). The CDR3 contains 14 residues. Trimming left V 4 bases short and J 2 bases short, with 11 bases between. The germline CDR1 and CDR2 sequences are SNHLY and FYNNEI. This CDR3 is CASSGTHSNTEAFF. The CDR3 DNA follows: TGTGCCAGCAGTGGGACACACTCCAACACTGAAGCTTTCTTT.

This chain uses TRBV9 with TRBJ2-7; weak D call: TRBD1 (5 bases). The V end lost 0 bases, the J end lost 9 bases, and 10 bases lay between the germline ends. There are 12 residues in the CDR3. Germline loops: CDR1 SGDLS, CDR2 YYNGEE. The CDR3 sequence is CASSVVPQGQYF. DNA for the CDR3: TGTGCCAGCAGCGTAGTCCCCCAGGGGCAGTACTTC.

This rearrangement joins TRBV18 to TRBJ1-3, with 8 bases matching TRBD1. Per germline, CDR1 KGHSH and CDR2 LQKENI. The CDR3 covers 16 residues. V was clipped by 0 bases and J by 2 bases; unmatched bases: 3. The CDR3 bases are TGTGCCAGCTCACCACCGACCAGGGGGCCTGGAAACACCATATATTTT. It codes for CASSPPTRGPGNTIYF.

The chain is built from TRBV11-3 and TRBJ1-5; perhaps TRBD1 as D (6 bases). The CDR3 length is 16 residues. The germline V gene has CDR1 SGHNT and CDR2 YENEEA. V was shortened by 8 bases and J by 0 bases, with 17 bases between the two germline ends. The CDR3 nucleotides read TGTGCCAGCCTGCAGGGAGGGGGTTATAGCAATCAGCCCCAGCATTTT. This translates into CASLQGGGYSNQPQHF.

The V and J genes are TRBV7-3 and TRBJ2-2; D unclear. Between the trimmed V and J ends, which lost 5 bases and 8 bases, there was a span of 9 bases. CDR3 length: 12 amino acids. The germline CDR1 and CDR2 sequences are SGHTA and FQGTGA. This CDR3 reads CASSPIGGELFF. The CDR3 nucleotides read TGTGCCAGCAGCCCAATCGGTGGGGAGCTGTTTTTT.